The 32 T cell receptor beta chains below were found in one sample sequenced in a study of beta chain features in type 1 diabetes. Antigen specificity for these receptors is unknown. Study outcomes and limitations: Shortening of TCRB CDR3s, moderate but significant, appeared in all four CD4+ subsets of Type 1 diabetes patients.

cDNA synthesis used the whole RNA isolate, giving expressed TCRB sequences. The method was immunoSEQ multiplex PCR; TCRdb's version includes in-frame clones alone and lacks a portion of them. This sample yields approximately 27,000 clones, of which roughly half are seen a single time; 0.25% to 0.35% belongs to the top ten. The sample consisted of stem cell memory CD4+ T cells from blood. The receptors were gathered from a man younger than 45 with type 1 diabetes.

This clone was detected a few times. V and J are TRBV2 and TRBJ1-2; D gene unclear. Trimming removed 5 bases at V and 1 base at J, with 8 bases between. This CDR3 contains 13 residues. From germline, CDR1 is SNHLY and CDR2 FYNNEI. The CDR3 coding sequence is TGTGCCAGCAGTCAAGGACTTAACTATGGCTACACCTTC. As protein: CASSQGLNYGYTF.

This sequence joins TRBV5-6 and TRBJ1-1; 8 bases are a match to TRBD1. Germline CDR1 SGHDT, CDR2 YYEEEE. V lost 3 bases and J lost 3; bases outside the gene matches: 13. The CDR3 has 17 amino acids. For the CDR3, the DNA is TGTGCCAGCAGCTGGGGGTTTGGACAGGGAGGTTACACTGAAGCTTTCTTT. Protein sequence: CASSWGFGQGGYTEAFF.

The chain combines TRBV6-1 with TRBJ1-2; D perhaps matches TRBD1 (5 bases). CDR3 length equals 13 residues. V was clipped by 4 bases and J by 4 bases, with 10 bases between them. Germline V gene lookup returns CDR1 MNHNS and CDR2 SASEGT. This CDR3 is CASSAGFGYGYTF. Written as DNA, the CDR3 is TGTGCCAGCAGTGCAGGGTTTGGCTATGGCTACACCTTC.

This clone has more than one count but fewer than ten. The gene calls are TRBV4-2 and TRBJ2-2; D might be TRBD2 (7 bases). The germline V gene has CDR1 LGHNA and CDR2 YNFKEQ. The CDR3 sequence is 19 residues long. Trimming removed 3 bases at V and 5 bases at J, with 25 bases between. CDR3 coding DNA: TGTGCCAGCAGCCAGTCGCCCCTAGGGGCGGGGGCTGGTACCGGGGAGCTGTTTTTT. The encoded protein is CASSQSPLGAGAGTGELFF.

This rearrangement joins TRBV5-1 to TRBJ2-2, with a weak D call TRBD1 (6 bases). From germline, CDR1 is SGHRS and CDR2 YFSETQ. The CDR3 runs 14 residues. Trimming stripped 2 bases from V and 7 bases from J, with 12 bases between. The DNA of the CDR3 is TGCGCCAGCAGCTTACCAGGGGTGGACGGGGAGCTGTTTTTT. It encodes CASSLPGVDGELFF.

The V call is TRBV5-1, the J call TRBJ1-1; D remains unclear. Trimming cost V 3 bases and J 1 base, with 10 bases left between them. The CDR3 sequence is 14 residues long. CDR1 and CDR2 from the germline V gene are SGHRS and YFSETQ. In nucleotides, the CDR3 is TGCGCCAGCAGCTCGGGAGGACCGAACACTGAAGCTTTCTTT. Protein product: CASSSGGPNTEAFF.

About this clone: The junction and the germline gene differ at one end; a read error may be behind it. V usage is TRBV5-4 and J usage is TRBJ2-5; possibly TRBD1 for D (6 bases). Germline-derived CDR1 and CDR2 are SGHNT and YYREEE (reference sequence). This CDR3 has 14 residues. CDR3 nucleotides: TGTGCCAGCAGCTCCTGGACAGTCCAAGGGACCCAGTACTTC. Translated: CASSSWTVQGTQYF.

The chain employs TRBV7-9 and TRBJ2-3; TRBD1 aligns across 7 bases. V lost 6 bases and J lost 2; bases outside the gene matches: 14. The CDR3 is 17 amino acids. Germline-derived CDR1 and CDR2 are SEHNR and FQNEAQ (reference sequence). The DNA of the CDR3 is TGTGCCAGCAGTACTATCCGCCGGGACAGATCCACAGATACGCAGTATTTT. It encodes CASSTIRRDRSTDTQYF.

There are a few counts of this clone. The rearrangement uses TRBV6-1 and TRBJ2-1; D might be TRBD2 (6 bases). CDR3 length equals 12 residues. The germline V gene encodes CDR1 MNHNS and CDR2 SASEGT. Trimming cost V 6 bases and J 8 bases, with 11 bases left between them. CDR3 residues: CASRSGGDEQFF. DNA of the CDR3: TGTGCCAGCAGGTCCGGGGGAGATGAGCAGTTCTTC.

The chain carries TRBV9 and TRBJ2-2; TRBD1 might be the D (5 bases). CDR3 length equals 16 residues. From germline, CDR1 is SGDLS and CDR2 YYNGEE. V lost 0 bases, J lost 0 bases, and 9 bases lay in between. CDR3 sequence (DNA): TGTGCCAGCAGCGTAGGGGTGACAGCGAACACCGGGGAGCTGTTTTTT. This gives the protein CASSVGVTANTGELFF.

V is TRBV7-2 and J is TRBJ1-1; D gene uncertain. The CDR3 has 12 residues. Trimming cost V 0 bases and J 7 bases, with 6 bases left between them. Germline values: CDR1 SGHTA, CDR2 FQGNSA. The CDR3 sequence: CASSLAGGEAFF. In nucleotides, the CDR3 is TGTGCCAGCAGCTTAGCCGGCGGTGAAGCTTTCTTT.

This clone was detected a few times. The chain's CDR3 is CSVGEETQYF. CDR3 nucleotides: TGCAGCGTTGGCGAAGAGACCCAGTACTTC. This chain joins TRBV29-1 and TRBJ2-5, with D uncertain. Trimming took off 4 bases at V and 3 bases at J, with 3 bases between the two ends. Looked up from germline, CDR1 is SQVTM and CDR2 is ANQGSEA. The length of the CDR3 is 10 residues.

The V gene is TRBV6-5, the J gene TRBJ2-7, with 7 bases that match TRBD2. The V and J ends lost 6 bases and 0 bases, in that order; junction bases with no gene match: 8. This CDR3 spans 15 amino acids. In germline, CDR1 is MNHEY, CDR2 SVGAGI. The CDR3 DNA reads as TGTGCCAGCAGGTCGAGCGGGACCTTCTCCTACGAGCAGTACTTC. Its translation: CASRSSGTFSYEQYF.

The J gene is TRBJ1-5, the V gene TRBV19; unclear D gene. CDR3 length equals 13 residues. The germline V gene encodes CDR1 LNHDA and CDR2 SQIVND (reference sequence). Trimming stripped 3 bases from V and 7 bases from J, with 10 bases between. CDR3 DNA: TGTGCCAGTAGTATCGGGGTCAACCAGCCCCAGCATTTT. The encoded protein is CASSIGVNQPQHF.

This chain uses TRBV28 with TRBJ2-1, with D maybe TRBD1 (6 bases). Trimming cost V 7 bases and J 1 base, with 11 bases left between them. This CDR3 is built from 14 residues. Germline V gene sequence: CDR1 MDHEN, CDR2 SYDVKM. The CDR3 DNA reads TGTGCCAGCAAGACACAGGGTTCCTACAATGAGCAGTTCTTC. Its protein is CASKTQGSYNEQFF.

The chain recombines TRBV19 with TRBJ1-5; D unresolved. Germline loops: CDR1 LNHDA, CDR2 SQIVND (reference sequence). The V end lost 5 bases, the J end lost 6 bases, and 11 bases lay between the germline ends. The CDR3 consists of 13 residues. The CDR3 bases are TGTGCCAGTAGTTCCGCTTCGGGTCAGCCCCAGCATTTT. This sequence encodes CASSSASGQPQHF. The entire variable domain, with the rest obtained from reference TRBV19 and TRBJ1-5, is as follows: DGGITQSPKYLFRKEGQNVTLSCEQNLNHDAMYWYRQDPGQGLRLIYYSQIVNDFQKGDIAEGYSVSREKKESFPLTVTSAQKNPTAFYLCASSSASGQPQHFGDGTRLSIL.

This clone was seen a handful of times. The gene calls are TRBV29-1 and TRBJ2-3, with 7 bases matching TRBD2. The germline CDR1 and CDR2 sequences are SQVTM and ANQGSEA. The trim removed 4 bases at V and 3 bases at J, leaving 1 base unmatched. This CDR3 is 12 amino acids long. The CDR3 region has the DNA TGCAGCGTTGGCGGGGGTACAGATACGCAGTATTTT. Protein sequence: CSVGGGTDTQYF.

V usage is TRBV18 and J usage is TRBJ1-1; 9 bases fit TRBD1. The CDR3 totals 16 residues. V lost 4 bases and J lost 1; bases outside the gene matches: 7. From germline, CDR1 is KGHSH and CDR2 LQKENI. CDR3 loop: CASSRGQGLPNTEAFF. CDR3 DNA sequence: TGTGCCAGCTCACGGGGACAGGGATTGCCGAACACTGAAGCTTTCTTT.

The CDR3 nucleotides read TGTGCCAGCCAAACCGACAGGATGAACACTGAAGCTTTCTTT. Translated: CASQTDRMNTEAFF. The chain recombines TRBV18 with TRBJ1-1, with a possible D match to TRBD1 (6 bases). The CDR3 loop spans 14 amino acids. Germline loops: CDR1 KGHSH, CDR2 LQKENI. V lost 8 bases and J lost 0, with 13 bases in between.

This clone was counted between two and nine times. This chain connects TRBV19 to TRBJ2-7, with 8 positions matching TRBD1. The CDR3 totals 15 residues. CDR1 and CDR2 from the germline V gene are LNHDA and SQIVND (reference sequence). The ends lost 5 bases at V and 5 bases at J; junction bases unmatched: 11. The CDR3 loop reads CASSLRDGDRNEQYF. The CDR3 DNA follows: TGTGCCAGTAGTCTCAGGGACGGGGACAGGAACGAGCAGTACTTC.

The CDR3 region has the DNA TGTGCCAGCAGTTACTCGCGACAGGGGGGCGAGCAGTACTTC. Protein sequence: CASSYSRQGGEQYF. The chain is built from TRBV6-5 and TRBJ2-7, with 9 bases identical to TRBD1. This CDR3 is built from 14 residues. J gave up 6 bases and V 0 bases, and 3 bases lay outside the gene matches. CDR1 is MNHEY, CDR2 SVGAGI, per germline.

There are a few counts of this clone. V is TRBV7-9 and J is TRBJ1-4; 8 bases line up with TRBD1. The germline V gene has CDR1 SEHNR and CDR2 FQNEAQ (reference sequence). This CDR3 comprises 15 residues. The J segment lost 8 bases and the V segment lost 2 bases, leaving 7 bases of the junction unmatched. CDR3 sequence: CASSLRTGSDEKLFF. The CDR3 DNA reads as TGTGCCAGCAGCTTACGGACAGGGAGTGACGAAAAACTGTTTTTT. The whole variable domain, remainder taken from reference TRBV7-9 and TRBJ1-4, is DTGVSQNPRHKITKRGQNVTFRCDPISEHNRLYWYRQTLGQGPEFLTYFQNEAQLEKSRLLSDRFSAERPKGSFSTLEIQRTEQGDSAMYLCASSLRTGSDEKLFFGSGTQLSVL.

This clone was seen a handful of times. V is TRBV7-8 and J is TRBJ1-5, with D possibly matching TRBD1 (5 bases). Germline loops: CDR1 SGHVS, CDR2 FQNEAQ. With 5 bases removed from V and 11 bases from J, the gap between germline ends came to 16 bases. This CDR3 contains 13 residues. The CDR3 bases are TGTGCCAGCAGCCGTGACAGAGAGGAGTCCCAGCATTTT. This translates into CASSRDREESQHF.

V usage is TRBV9 and J usage is TRBJ2-1; 7 bases align to TRBD2. Germline assignment: CDR1 SGDLS and CDR2 YYNGEE. The J segment lost 4 bases and the V segment lost 0 bases, leaving 4 bases of the junction unmatched. The CDR3 has 15 residues. DNA of the CDR3: TGTGCCAGCAGCGTAGCTGCTAGCGGTTACAATGAGCAGTTCTTC. This codes for CASSVAASGYNEQFF.

This clone was observed a few times. The chain employs TRBV5-1 and TRBJ2-1, with TRBD2 identical over 9 bases. The CDR3 consists of 18 residues. Germline V gives CDR1 SGHRS, CDR2 YFSETQ. V dropped 3 bases and J dropped 4; count of bases not matched to a gene: 14. Here the CDR3 reads CASSSPPLGSGSYNEQFF. The CDR3 DNA reads TGCGCCAGCAGCTCTCCTCCCCTGGGTAGCGGGAGTTACAATGAGCAGTTCTTC.

In its sample, this clone was seen a few times. The CDR3 protein is CASSPLTGIYGYTF. The CDR3 region has the DNA TGCGCCAGCAGCCCGCTGACAGGGATTTATGGCTACACCTTC. The rearrangement joins TRBV4-1 to TRBJ1-2; 7 bases align to TRBD1. This CDR3 is 14 amino acids long. The V gene end was trimmed by 4 bases and the J gene end by 5 bases; junction bases not matched to a gene: 7. Germline CDR1 is MGHRA and CDR2 is YSYEKL.

The CDR3 protein is CASSLTGTMNTEAFF. The DNA for the CDR3 is TGTGCCAGCAGCTTGACAGGGACCATGAACACTGAAGCTTTCTTT. The chain employs TRBV5-8 and TRBJ1-1; tentatively, D is TRBD1 (6 bases). The CDR3 runs to 15 residues. In germline, CDR1 is SGHTS, CDR2 YDEGEE. Trimming left V 1 base short and J 0 bases short, with 10 bases between. Based on the CDR3 plus reference TRBV5-8 and TRBJ1-1, the full variable domain is EAGVTQSPTHLIKTRGQQATLRCSPISGHTSVYWYQQALGLGLQFLLWYDEGEERNRGNFPPRFSGRQFPNYSSELNVNALELEDSALYLCASSLTGTMNTEAFFGQGTRLTVV.

The chain's CDR3 is CASSLDIVATEAFF. Here the CDR3 DNA reads TGTGCCAGCAGTTTAGACATCGTCGCTACTGAAGCTTTCTTT. The chain is built from TRBV27 and TRBJ1-1; D is unclear. Germline loops: CDR1 MNHEY, CDR2 SMNVEV (reference sequence). The CDR3 is 14 residues long. V was trimmed by 2 bases and J by 5 bases, leaving 12 bases between them.

The chain uses TRBV5-6 and TRBJ2-1; D is possibly TRBD1 (5 bases). V was pared by 4 bases and J by 2 bases, with 10 bases between. In germline, CDR1 is SGHDT, CDR2 YYEEEE. The CDR3 is made up of 14 amino acids. The DNA for the CDR3 is TGTGCCAGCAGCGGGGCCGCTACCTACAATGAGCAGTTCTTC. The encoded protein is CASSGAATYNEQFF. Together with reference TRBV5-6 and TRBJ2-1, the CDR3 gives the full variable domain: DAGVTQSPTHLIKTRGQQVTLRCSPKSGHDTVSWYQQALGQGPQFIFQYYEEEERQRGNFPDRFSGHQFPNYSSELNVNALLLGDSALYLCASSGAATYNEQFFGPGTRLTVL.

This clone has just a few counts. The chain has TRBV30 and TRBJ2-7; 14 nucleotides match TRBD2. This CDR3 has 14 residues. In germline, CDR1 is GTSNPN, CDR2 SVGIG (reference sequence). Trimming took 1 base from V and 6 from J; bases not matched to a gene: 2. The CDR3 DNA is TGTGCCTGGAGTGGAGGGACTAGCGGGAGCGAGCAGTACTTC. As protein: CAWSGGTSGSEQYF.

The V call is TRBV4-1, the J call TRBJ1-5; TRBD1 might be the D (6 bases). This CDR3 contains 18 residues. V gave up 4 bases and J gave up 6 bases, with 25 bases separating them. The germline gives CDR1 MGHRA, CDR2 YSYEKL. In nucleotides, the CDR3 is TGCGCCAGCAGCCCTCAGGGTTCCTTGGGGGGGGCCATTCAGCCCCAGCATTTT. Protein sequence: CASSPQGSLGGAIQPQHF.

The V gene is TRBV19, the J gene TRBJ2-5, with TRBD1 matching over 9 bases. Trimming took 5 bases from V and 1 from J; bases not matched to a gene: 11. Germline V gene sequence: CDR1 LNHDA, CDR2 SQIVND (reference sequence). The CDR3 is made up of 17 amino acids. The CDR3 region has the DNA TGTGCCAGTAGTGGGTTTAGGACAGGGGACTTCCAAGAGACCCAGTACTTC. Its protein is CASSGFRTGDFQETQYF. Combining the CDR3 with reference TRBV19 and TRBJ2-5 gives the whole variable domain DGGITQSPKYLFRKEGQNVTLSCEQNLNHDAMYWYRQDPGQGLRLIYYSQIVNDFQKGDIAEGYSVSREKKESFPLTVTSAQKNPTAFYLCASSGFRTGDFQETQYFGPGTRLLVL.